The clone carrying this TCR beta chain was recorded at least ten times. Its target is not known. Trimming at V came to 2 bases and at J to 7 bases, leaving 5 bases not matched to a gene. The CDR3 is 15 residues long. Germline V gene data show CDR1 as KGHSH and CDR2 as LQKENI. This specimen comes from a study of blood T cells in healthy people across ages. Combining a sample-barcoded 5' primer with a J-beta primer mix, a second PCR ran for about 7 to 12 cycles. TCRdb fed the 5' RACE reads into MiXCR, producing one record per CDR3 protein. The repertoire holds around 670,000 distinct CDR3 sequences, with about 30% as singletons. The study's findings and limits: Nothing was known about donor CMV status, and this possibly confounded expanded clonotype changes.

Isolation recovered at least 6.5 million PBMCs from every sample. This clonotype was obtained from a woman aged 80 or older in good health. Material for sequencing was blood. The rearrangement uses TRBV18 and TRBJ1-6; 7 bases map to TRBD1. CDR3: CASSPDRARNSPLHF. The DNA of the CDR3 is TGTGCCAGCTCACCAGACAGGGCCAGGAATTCACCCCTCCACTTT.